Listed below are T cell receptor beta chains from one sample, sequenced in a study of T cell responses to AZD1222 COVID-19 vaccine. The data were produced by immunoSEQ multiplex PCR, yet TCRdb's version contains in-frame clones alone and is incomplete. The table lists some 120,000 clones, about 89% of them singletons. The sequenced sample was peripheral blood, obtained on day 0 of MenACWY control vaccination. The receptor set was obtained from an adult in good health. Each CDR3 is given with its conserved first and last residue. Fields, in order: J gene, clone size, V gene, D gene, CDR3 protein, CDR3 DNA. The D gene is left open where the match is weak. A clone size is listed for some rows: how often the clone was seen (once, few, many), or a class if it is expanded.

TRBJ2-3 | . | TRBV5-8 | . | CASSRIASPLTDTQYF | TGTGCCAGCAGCCGCATCGCGAGCCCTCTCACAGATACGCAGTATTTT
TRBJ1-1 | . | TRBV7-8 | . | CASSLAGRQNTEAFF | TGTGCCAGCAGCTTAGCGGGTCGGCAGAACACTGAAGCTTTCTTT
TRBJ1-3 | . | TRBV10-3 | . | CAISERAGESGNTIYF | TGTGCCATCAGTGAGCGCGCAGGGGAATCTGGAAACACCATATATTTT
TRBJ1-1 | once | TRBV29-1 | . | CSVDSVGYKEAFF | TGCAGCGTTGACTCGGTCGGATACAAGGAAGCTTTCTTT
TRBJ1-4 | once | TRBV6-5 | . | CASSSGGLGEKLFF | TGTGCCAGCAGTTCGGGGGGGCTGGGTGAAAAACTGTTTTTT
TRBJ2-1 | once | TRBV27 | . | CASSFSGNEQFF | TGTGCCAGCAGTTTTTCAGGCAATGAGCAGTTCTTC
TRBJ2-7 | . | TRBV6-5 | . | CASSYSLAGESYEQYF | TGTGCCAGCAGTTACTCTTTGGCAGGGGAATCCTACGAGCAGTACTTC
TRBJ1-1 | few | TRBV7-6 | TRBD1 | CASSLALGGVELSTEAFF | TGTGCCAGCAGCTTAGCGTTAGGGGGCGTGGAGTTGAGCACTGAAGCTTTCTTT
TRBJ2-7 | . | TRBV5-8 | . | CASSVRDTAYEQYF | TGTGCCAGCAGCGTCCGGGACACAGCCTACGAGCAGTACTTC
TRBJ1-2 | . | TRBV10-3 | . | CAITARKNYGYTF | TGTGCCATCACCGCCAGGAAAAACTATGGCTACACCTTC
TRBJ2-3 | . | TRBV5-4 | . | CASSLDGGHTDTQYF | TGTGCCAGCAGCTTGGATGGGGGCCACACAGATACGCAGTATTTT
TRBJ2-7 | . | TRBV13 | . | CASSLEQGGYEQYF | TGTGCCAGCAGCTTAGAACAGGGAGGCTACGAGCAGTACTTC
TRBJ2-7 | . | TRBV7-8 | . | CASSSGGLASEQYF | TGTGCCAGCAGCAGTGGCGGATTAGCTTCGGAGCAGTACTTC
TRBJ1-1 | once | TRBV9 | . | CASSAGLGSRAFF | TGTGCCAGCAGCGCTGGTCTTGGGTCTAGAGCTTTCTTT
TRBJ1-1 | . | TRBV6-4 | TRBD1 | CASSDFQTGYDFVNTEAFF | TGTGCCAGCAGTGACTTTCAGACAGGGTATGATTTCGTGAACACTGAAGCTTTCTTT
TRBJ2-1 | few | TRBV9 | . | CASSVGRLGGQPYNEQFF | TGTGCCAGCAGCGTAGGGCGCCTGGGGGGTCAGCCCTACAATGAGCAGTTCTTC
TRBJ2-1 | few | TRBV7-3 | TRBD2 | CASSFRLAGEQFF | TGTGCCAGCAGCTTCAGACTAGCTGGTGAGCAGTTCTTC
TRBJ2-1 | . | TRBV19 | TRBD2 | CASTLTTSGLNEQFF | TGTGCCAGTACCCTGACGACTAGCGGGCTTAATGAGCAGTTCTTC
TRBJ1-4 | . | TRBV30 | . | CAWSLYGGGEKLFF | TGTGCCTGGAGTCTCTACGGGGGTGGCGAAAAACTGTTTTTT
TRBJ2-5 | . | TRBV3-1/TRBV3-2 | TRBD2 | CASSHLAGAQETQYF | TGTGCCAGCAGCCATCTAGCGGGAGCGCAAGAGACCCAGTACTTC
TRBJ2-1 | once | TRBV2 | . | CASRLSYNEQFF | TGTGCCAGCAGGCTAAGCTACAATGAGCAGTTCTTC
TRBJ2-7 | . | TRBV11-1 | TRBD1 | CASSPDRDEQYF | TGTGCCAGCAGCCCGGACAGGGACGAGCAGTACTTC
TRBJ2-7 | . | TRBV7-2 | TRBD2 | CASSYSSSAGGPREQYF | TGTGCCAGCAGCTATTCTAGTAGTGCGGGAGGGCCTAGGGAGCAGTACTTC
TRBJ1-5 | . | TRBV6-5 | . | CASSRYDNQPQHF | TGTGCCAGCAGTCGTTACGACAATCAGCCCCAGCATTTT
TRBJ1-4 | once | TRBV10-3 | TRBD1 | CATRDRGNEKLFF | TGTGCCACTCGGGACAGGGGGAATGAAAAACTGTTTTTT
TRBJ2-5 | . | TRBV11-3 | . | CASSLDGDARRSETQYF | TGTGCCAGCAGCTTAGATGGTGACGCAAGGAGGTCAGAGACCCAGTACTTC
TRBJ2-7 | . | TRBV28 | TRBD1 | CASLPGQAYEQYF | TGTGCCAGCCTTCCGGGACAGGCTTACGAGCAGTACTTC
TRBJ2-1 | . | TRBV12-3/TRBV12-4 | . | CASSPSRTNEQFF | TGTGCCAGCAGCCCGAGTAGAACGAATGAGCAGTTCTTC
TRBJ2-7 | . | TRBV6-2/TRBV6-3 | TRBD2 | CASRPSAGHSYEQYF | TGTGCCAGCAGACCTTCAGCGGGGCACTCCTACGAGCAGTACTTC
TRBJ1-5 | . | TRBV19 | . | CASSRSSNQPQHF | TGTGCCAGTAGTAGGAGTAGCAATCAGCCCCAGCATTTT
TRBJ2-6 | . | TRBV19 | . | CASSILGGYGANVLTF | TGTGCCAGTAGTATTTTGGGCGGGTATGGGGCCAACGTCCTGACTTTC
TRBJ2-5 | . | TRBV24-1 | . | CATAQGGDETQYF | TGTGCCACCGCTCAAGGGGGTGATGAGACCCAGTACTTC
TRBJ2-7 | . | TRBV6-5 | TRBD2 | CASSYRRGAGEIEQYF | TGTGCCAGCAGTTACCGACGAGGAGCGGGAGAAATCGAGCAGTACTTC
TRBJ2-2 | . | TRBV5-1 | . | CASSLSSLGPGELFF | TGCGCCAGCAGCTTATCTTCTCTGGGGCCCGGGGAGCTGTTTTTT
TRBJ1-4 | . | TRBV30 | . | CAWSVPMAGNEKLFF | TGTGCCTGGAGTGTACCGATGGCGGGTAATGAAAAACTGTTTTTT
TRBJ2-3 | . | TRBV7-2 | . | CASSPQVDTQYF | TGTGCCAGCAGCCCACAGGTGGATACGCAGTATTTT
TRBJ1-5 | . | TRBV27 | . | CASSKEGKQPQHF | TGTGCCAGCAGCAAAGAAGGAAAACAGCCCCAGCATTTT
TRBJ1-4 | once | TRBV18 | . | CASSQGPLVNNEKLFF | TGTGCCAGCTCACAGGGACCGCTAGTGAATAATGAAAAACTGTTTTTT
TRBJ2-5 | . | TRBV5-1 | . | CASSLEETQYF | TGCGCCAGCAGCTTGGAAGAGACCCAGTACTTC
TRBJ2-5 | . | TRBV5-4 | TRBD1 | CASSLGLGQGQETQYF | TGTGCCAGCAGCTTGGGACTCGGACAGGGACAAGAGACCCAGTACTTC
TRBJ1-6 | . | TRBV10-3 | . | CAISEGPAKGNSPLHF | TGTGCCATCAGTGAGGGCCCCGCCAAGGGTAATTCACCCCTCCACTTT
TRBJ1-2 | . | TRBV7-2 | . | CASSSRAGSYGYTF | TGTGCCAGCAGCTCCAGGGCTGGCTCATATGGCTACACCTTC
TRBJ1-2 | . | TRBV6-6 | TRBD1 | CASSITGDGYTF | TGTGCCAGCAGTATTACAGGGGACGGCTACACCTTC
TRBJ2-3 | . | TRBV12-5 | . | CASGPLALGTGTTDTQYF | TGTGCTAGTGGTCCCCTTGCTTTAGGAACAGGGACCACAGATACGCAGTATTTT